This T cell receptor beta chain came from a study of regulatory T cells in long-lasting Graves disease (TCRdb year 2021). At the level of the whole study: Patients with newly diagnosed Graves' disease had been on antithyroid drugs for under 3 months. The study was conducted in China and was registered as a clinical trial. A total of about 35 samples underwent TCR sequencing, from about 13 patients with persistent Graves' disease and 20 patients with newly diagnosed Graves' disease. Peripheral blood TCR sequencing and RNA sequencing compared persistent Graves' disease patients with newly diagnosed Graves' disease patients.

Library preparation employed multiplex PCR. The reads were generated on an Illumina HiSeq 4000. CDR3 regions were amplified by Arm-PCR with iRepertoire HTBI primers to construct TCR beta libraries. Before sequencing, the PCR products went through gel purification. Turning to the authors' computational methods: Gene usage analysis of CDR3 amino acid clonotypes used the 60 to 80 TRBV and around 13 TRBJ segments found across samples. COPE and FqMerger were used to merge the filtered high-quality paired reads into contigs. BLAST was used to align contigs to IMGT TRBV, TRBD and TRBJ reference genes, and CDR3 was defined according to IMGT. Highly expanded clones were defined as clonotypes with a frequency above 0.1%. Shannon entropy served as the measure of repertoire diversity, while the Gini coefficient captured V-J evenness. Public clonotypes were defined as clonotypes shared by more than one individual. TCRdb cleaned the public reads at Q25 with fastp, built clones with MiXCR and kept in-frame beta chains. Each entry is one CDR3 protein sequence, shown with its most common DNA and genes. The V and J calls were not made by the authors but by TCRdb's processing. The sample data list 500,000 or so distinct CDR3 sequences, and approximately 14% of these were observed just once. Of the sample, over 15% is held by the ten largest clones.

Here is what the overall study found, with its caveats: Lower TCR Shannon entropy and fewer highly expanded clones were observed in persistent Graves' disease patients than in newly diagnosed patients, which suggested clonal expansion. Sequencing and analysis were limited to the TCR beta chain. As a limitation, the authors acknowledged that the small sample size may reduce accuracy. Preferential use of TRBV28, TRBJ1-2 and TRBJ2-5 was observed in persistent disease, whereas TRBV20-1 and TRBJ2-1 were favored in newly diagnosed disease. Because the primary lesion, thyroid tissue, could not be accessed, the study looked at peripheral blood alone. More public clonotypes were shared among persistent patients (roughly 2,700) than among newly diagnosed patients (approximately 930).

This clonotype was observed many times. Which antigen it targets is not known. Base quality data are lacking; no much larger clone is found one base away. V is pruned by 4 bases and J by 6 bases, leaving 6 bases of the junction without a gene match. The CDR3, from cysteine to phenylalanine, totals 13 residues. The entry retains the CDR3 DNA only, 39 bases that are in frame from base 1. The germline V gene (reference sequence) specifies DFQATT as CDR1 and SNEGSKA as CDR2. This specimen's time point label, interpreted: newly diagnosed GD, antithyroid drugs for less than 3 months. RNA was extracted from PBMCs in TRIzol for both TCR sequencing and RNA sequencing. Graves' disease was diagnosed according to American Thyroid Association guidelines. Patients for the study were recruited at an endocrinology department in Xi'an, China. Each patient gave about 8.1 milliliters of peripheral blood, collected in an EDTA anticoagulant tube. Ficoll Paque Plus density gradient separation was used to isolate PBMCs, and no further T cell sorting was performed. An Agilent 2100 Bioanalyzer and agarose gel were used to assess RNA quality, and a NanoDrop 2000 was used to measure RNA concentration.

The data were also submitted as part of a second study, on T cells in Graves' hyperthyroidism and ophthalmopathy. The second paper states: Graves' hyperthyroidism was defined as stable when no progression to ophthalmopathy occurred over 18 months of follow-up. The hyperthyroidism patients were between 18 and 65 years old and newly diagnosed, with a disease duration of less than 2 months. Any patient with an uncontrolled infection, another autoimmune disease, pregnancy or lactation was excluded. Clinical symptoms, serum thyroxine and TRAb, thyroid ultrasound, and orbital computed tomography formed the basis for the diagnoses. The first round of RT-PCR for the TCR CDR3 was performed with the HTBI primer set and the Qiagen OneStep RT-PCR kit. Most expanded thyroid clonotypes (frequency above 0.001) were also found in blood, which suggests that blood repertoires may mirror thyroid immune responses. Ophthalmopathy was separated from stable hyperthyroidism by a 13 V-J signature model, with approximately 90% sensitivity and roughly 84% specificity obtained in cross-validation and 80%/75% obtained in testing. During validation, the model predicted progression to ophthalmopathy a median of about 6.3 months ahead of onset, with almost 71% sensitivity and roughly 75% specificity. To identify TCR V-J signatures that set the groups apart, the researchers used a discovery cohort of 100 patients, made up of 43 with Graves' ophthalmopathy and 57 with stable Graves' hyperthyroidism. Prospective prediction of ophthalmopathy was tested in an independent validation cohort consisting of roughly 20 hyperthyroidism patients and some 17 patients who later progressed to ophthalmopathy. For training and testing, the roughly 100 patients in the discovery cohort were randomly divided in a 7:3 ratio. In about 6 Graves' hyperthyroidism patients, the study also compared T-cell repertoires from thyroid tissue with T-cell repertoires from blood. Once sampling was done, hyperthyroidism patients were given methimazole at a starting dose of 30 mg daily, whereas ophthalmopathy patients were given high-dose intravenous methylprednisolone. The libraries were constructed in a second round of multiplex PCR and then size-selected and purified. The libraries were sequenced on an Illumina HiSeq2000 using paired-end 100 bp reads. SOAPnuke was used to process the raw data, throwing out any read that contained adapters or uncalled bases, had a mean Phred below 15, or lacked an exact constant-primer or identifier match. High-quality paired reads were merged with COPE v1.2.5, and unique nucleotide sequences were defined as clonotypes. MiTCR v1.1 was used to align clonotypes to the IMGT TRBV, TRBD and TRBJ reference segments. The analysis included only V-J combinations with a frequency above 0.0001, which together covered 98% to 99.2% of the repertoires. The TCS score was defined as the ratio of F50 (clonal expansion) to E x V (chaos), calculated using BLOSUM62-based TCRdist between CDR3 peptides within each V-J. Welch's t-statistics and random forest reduced roughly 530 V-J features to roughly 13, which were used in a naive Bayes classifier (R e1071). No statistical method was used to fix the sample size in advance, and group allocation was not hidden from the investigators. TCR Vbeta CDR3 sequencing of approximately 140 peripheral blood samples (fewer than 45 ophthalmopathy, about 75 hyperthyroidism and 17 progressor patients) is reported in the paper.

Sequencing used peripheral blood mononuclear cells (PBMCs), obtained at new diagnosis, from a patient treated with antithyroid drugs. The chain uses TRBV20-1 and TRBJ2-7; 10 of the junction bases match TRBD1. This receptor was obtained from a woman aged 45-65 years with Graves disease. Donor details come from another sample of the same person, matched by shared clones. The nucleotides read TGCAGTGCTAAAGGGACAGGGGTTGGCGAGCAGTACTTC. Translation gives CSAKGTGVGEQYF.